This record covers a single T cell receptor beta chain. Residents of approximately 25 US areas, aged about 18 to 89 years, made up the participants. The study counted Cohort 3 donors as recovered given two negative PCRs, clearance, or symptom resolution. CDR1 SGHAT and CDR2 FQNNGV come from the germline V gene. CDR3 size: 15 residues. The V gene lost 5 bases and the J gene lost 3 bases, with 13 bases spanning the gap. The data were obtained in a study of blood T cell repertoires in COVID-19. Across the study: Samples representing acute and convalescent COVID-19 were sourced from the United States, Italy and Spain.

Methods used by the authors: Amplified reference gene primers provided the basis for estimating nucleated cell counts. Repertoires were generated with immunoSEQ multiplex PCR, while TCRdb's copy carries only in-frame clones and drops some. That table gives V, J and clone size, and the DNA gave D and trimming. In the table there are 150,000 or so clones, around 85% of which are singletons. The V and J genes are TRBV11-2 and TRBJ1-4, with D perhaps TRBD1 (5 bases). Material for sequencing was PBMCs or T cells enriched from blood (not recorded which). The sequence was obtained from a man between 50 and 59 years old who had recovered from COVID-19. The CDR3 sequence: CASSLQGTANEKLFF. The CDR3 coding sequence is TGTGCCAGCAGCCTCCAGGGAACGGCTAATGAAAAACTGTTTTTT.